These 24 T cell receptor beta chains came from one sample sequenced in a study of blood T cell repertoires in COVID-19. The data were produced by immunoSEQ multiplex PCR, yet TCRdb's version contains in-frame clones alone and is incomplete. The sample contains about 390,000 clones, about 86% of which appear only once. Sequenced: PBMCs or T cells enriched from blood (not recorded which). The source of these receptors is a woman aged 45-65 years who had recovered from COVID-19.

V and J are TRBV9 and TRBJ1-2; no definite D call. The CDR3 is 15 residues long. Germline V gene data show CDR1 as SGDLS and CDR2 as YYNGEE. Trimming shortened V by 4 bases and J by 4 bases, and 17 bases separated the two germline ends. The CDR3 region is CASSPSPQVGYGYTF. DNA of the CDR3: TGTGCCAGCAGCCCTTCTCCCCAGGTGGGCTATGGCTACACCTTC.

The chain employs TRBV3-1 (or the pseudogene TRBV3-2) and TRBJ2-4, with TRBD1 as a possible D gene (5 bases). CDR1 is LGHDT, CDR2 YNNKEL, per germline (reference sequence). The germline V and J ends were trimmed by 1 base and 5 bases, with 6 bases remaining between them. This CDR3 contains 13 residues. The CDR3 bases are TGTGCCAGCAGCCAAGGACAGCAAAACATTCAGTACTTC. Amino acid sequence: CASSQGQQNIQYF.

The chain links TRBV24-1 to TRBJ2-1, with D hard to call. CDR1 KGHDR and CDR2 SFDVKD come from the germline V gene. The ends were cut back, 3 bases at V and 4 bases at J, with 3 bases in the middle. This CDR3 has 12 residues. CDR3 protein: CATSDAYNEQFF. CDR3 bases: TGTGCCACCAGTGATGCGTACAATGAGCAGTTCTTC.

The rearrangement uses TRBV13 and TRBJ2-7, with D unresolved. V gave up 5 bases and J gave up 3 bases, with 8 bases separating them. Germline-derived CDR1 and CDR2 are PRHDT and FYEKMQ (reference sequence). The CDR3 sequence is 12 residues long. The CDR3 DNA reads TGTGCCAGCAGCGCCCCGGGCTACGAGCAGTACTTC. Translated, it gives CASSAPGYEQYF.

The J gene is TRBJ1-2, the V gene TRBV5-6; 7 bases line up with TRBD1. J lost 4 bases, V lost 4 bases, and 4 bases had no gene match. CDR3 length: 13 residues. Germline CDR1 reads SGHDT; CDR2 reads YYEEEE. DNA of the CDR3: TGTGCCAGCAGCGGGGACAGCCCCTATGGCTACACCTTC. Its protein product is CASSGDSPYGYTF.

The V gene is TRBV28, the J gene TRBJ1-1; possible D gene TRBD1, 5 bases. Deletions cut 8 bases from V and 2 bases from J, with 18 bases between. Germline V gene sequence: CDR1 MDHEN, CDR2 SYDVKM. The CDR3 extends over 15 amino acids. The CDR3 region has the DNA TGTGCCAGCCTCCTTTGGGGGGTCGGCAACACTGAAGCTTTCTTT. It codes for CASLLWGVGNTEAFF.

The chain uses TRBV10-2 and TRBJ1-4; D gene uncertain. Trimming cost V 8 bases and J 3 bases, with 7 bases left between them. The CDR3 totals 12 residues. Germline loops: CDR1 WSHSY, CDR2 SAAADI. CDR3 amino acids: CASGAPNEKLFF. The CDR3 DNA reads TGCGCCAGCGGAGCACCTAATGAAAAACTGTTTTTT.

J is TRBJ1-5 and V is TRBV13; TRBD1 agrees at 9 bases. This CDR3 contains 14 residues. The ends lost 5 bases at V and 4 bases at J; junction bases unmatched: 3. Germline values: CDR1 PRHDT, CDR2 FYEKMQ (reference sequence). CDR3 sequence (DNA): TGTGCCAGCAGCAACGGACAGGGGAATCAGCCCCAGCATTTT. Amino acids: CASSNGQGNQPQHF. Based on the CDR3 plus reference TRBV13 and TRBJ1-5, the full variable domain is AAGVIQSPRHLIKEKRETATLKCYPIPRHDTVYWYQQGPGQDPQFLISFYEKMQSDKGSIPDRFSAQQFSDYHSELNMSSLELGDSALYFCASSNGQGNQPQHFGDGTRLSIL.

The rearrangement links TRBV7-3 to TRBJ2-1; the match to TRBD2 covers 14 bases. After removal of 3 bases from V and 8 bases from J, the junction contained 6 bases not matched to a gene. The CDR3 covers 16 residues. Per germline, CDR1 SGHTA and CDR2 FQGTGA. In nucleotides, the CDR3 is TGTGCCAGCAGCTTCTCGACTAGCGGGAGGGCGGATGAGCAGTTCTTC. It is translated as CASSFSTSGRADEQFF.

V usage is TRBV6-5 and J usage is TRBJ2-5; 8 nucleotides line up with TRBD1. This CDR3 contains 14 residues. Trimming removed 5 bases from V and 5 bases from J; junction bases left unmatched: 7. Germline-derived CDR1 and CDR2 are MNHEY and SVGAGI. CDR3 in amino acids: CASSTDTGGETQYF. In DNA, the CDR3 is TGTGCCAGCAGTACAGATACAGGGGGTGAGACCCAGTACTTC.

This chain joins TRBV24-1 and TRBJ1-3; D perhaps matches TRBD1 (5 bases). Germline V gene lookup returns CDR1 KGHDR and CDR2 SFDVKD. V lost 1 base to trimming and J lost 0 bases, with 12 bases between them. The CDR3 is 17 amino acids. The CDR3 loop is CATSDLMGLSSGNTIYF. The CDR3 DNA sequence: TGTGCCACCAGTGATTTAATGGGACTTAGCTCTGGAAACACCATATATTTT.

The rearrangement links TRBV7-9 to TRBJ2-5; the match to TRBD2 covers 9 bases. Trimming removed 2 bases from V and 5 bases from J; junction bases left unmatched: 6. Germline CDR1 is SEHNR and CDR2 is FQNEAQ (reference sequence). The CDR3 is 15 residues long. The CDR3 DNA reads as TGTGCCAGCAGCTTAATAATAGCGGGGGTTGAGACCCAGTACTTC. It translates to CASSLIIAGVETQYF.

The gene calls are TRBV2 and TRBJ1-5; the match to TRBD1 covers 7 bases. The CDR3 runs 13 residues. Germline loops: CDR1 SNHLY, CDR2 FYNNEI. Trimming removed 10 bases from V and 6 bases from J; junction bases left unmatched: 9. This CDR3 reads CATSRDSVQPQHF. CDR3 coding DNA: TGTGCCACCTCCCGGGACAGCGTTCAGCCCCAGCATTTT.

J is TRBJ1-1 and V is TRBV27; the D gene is possibly TRBD1 (6 bases). Trimming took 4 bases from V and 1 from J, leaving 16 bases between them. The CDR3 runs 16 residues. In germline, CDR1 is MNHEY, CDR2 SMNVEV (reference sequence). The CDR3 loop is CASSSLYRDKNTEAFF. CDR3 DNA sequence: TGTGCCAGCAGTTCCCTATACCGGGACAAGAACACTGAAGCTTTCTTT.

This chain links TRBV9 with TRBJ2-7, with TRBD1 identical over 10 bases. The CDR3 spans 14 residues. V was clipped by 0 bases and J by 7 bases; unmatched bases: 4. Germline lookup yields CDR1 SGDLS and CDR2 YYNGEE. In nucleotides, the CDR3 is TGTGCCAGCAGCGTAGGACAGGGGGCCTGGGAGCAGTACTTC. Translated, it gives CASSVGQGAWEQYF.

V gene TRBV7-2 combines with J gene TRBJ2-7, with D possibly being TRBD2 (6 bases). With 5 bases removed from V and 1 base from J, the gap between germline ends came to 15 bases. CDR1 is SGHTA and CDR2 is FQGNSA in the germline V gene. The CDR3 contains 15 residues. The CDR3 spells CASSVILGGSYEQYF. The CDR3 region has the DNA TGTGCCAGCAGCGTGATCTTGGGGGGATCCTACGAGCAGTACTTC.

In this sample, this clone turned up once. The chain joins TRBV10-3 to TRBJ2-5, with D possibly TRBD1 on 7 matching bases. The CDR3 extends over 13 amino acids. V dropped 8 bases and J dropped 3 bases, with 13 bases sitting between them. Germline values: CDR1 ENHRY, CDR2 SYGVKD. The CDR3 sequence: CAIGGTAKETQYF. The CDR3 nucleotides are TGTGCCATCGGAGGGACAGCAAAAGAGACCCAGTACTTC.

CDR3 bases: TGTGCCAGCAGCCCGACAGGGGCTGGTGCAACTAATGAAAAACTGTTTTTT. Translated, it gives CASSPTGAGATNEKLFF. The chain joins TRBV3-1 (or the pseudogene TRBV3-2) to TRBJ1-4, with 8 bases aligning to TRBD1. The CDR3 is made up of 17 amino acids. The ends lost 4 bases at V and 0 bases at J; junction bases unmatched: 7. Germline CDR1 reads LGHDT; CDR2 reads YNNKEL (reference sequence).

There are a few counts of this clone. V usage is TRBV10-3 and J usage is TRBJ1-1, with a possible D match to TRBD1 (5 bases). Trimming shortened V by 6 bases and J by 0 bases, and 11 bases separated the two germline ends. The CDR3 extends over 14 amino acids. Per the germline V gene, CDR1 is ENHRY and CDR2 is SYGVKD. CDR3: CAIRQGAVNTEAFF. The CDR3 DNA is TGTGCCATCAGACAAGGGGCGGTGAACACTGAAGCTTTCTTT.

V gene TRBV2 combines with J gene TRBJ1-5; D call uncertain. The CDR3 is made up of 14 amino acids. Germline V CDR1 and CDR2: SNHLY, FYNNEI. Trimming shortened V by 0 bases and J by 1 base, and 4 bases separated the two germline ends. The CDR3 spells CASSEAQSNQPQHF. DNA for the CDR3: TGTGCCAGCAGTGAAGCTCAGAGCAATCAGCCCCAGCATTTT.

This chain links TRBV19 with TRBJ1-3, with D hard to call. Germline-derived CDR1 and CDR2 are LNHDA and SQIVND (reference sequence). CDR3 length: 15 amino acids. The V gene lost 7 bases and the J gene lost 0 bases, with 13 bases spanning the gap. The CDR3 DNA is TGTGCCAGTATAAGAACAGCCTCCTCTGGAAACACCATATATTTT. The encoded protein is CASIRTASSGNTIYF.

V is TRBV29-1 and J is TRBJ1-1; D is unresolved. The CDR3 runs 13 residues. V was cut by 5 bases and J by 1 base, with 11 bases left in between. Germline values: CDR1 SQVTM, CDR2 ANQGSEA. Written as DNA, the CDR3 is TGCAGCGTTCATTCCCAGGCGAACACTGAAGCTTTCTTT. Its protein is CSVHSQANTEAFF.

This clone was detected only once. The chain couples TRBV10-3 to TRBJ1-5, with TRBD1 as a possible D gene (5 bases). V lost 2 bases, J lost 2 bases, and 13 bases lay in between. The CDR3 is 16 residues long. Germline-derived CDR1 and CDR2 are ENHRY and SYGVKD. CDR3 sequence reads: CAISEAGPGGNQPQHF. The CDR3 DNA follows: TGTGCCATCAGTGAGGCGGGGCCCGGGGGCAATCAGCCCCAGCATTTT.

The V and J genes are TRBV5-1 and TRBJ2-3; maybe TRBD2 (7 bases). The CDR3 totals 17 residues. Trimming removed 1 base from V and 2 bases from J, with 17 bases in between. CDR1 SGHRS and CDR2 YFSETQ come from the germline V gene. As DNA, the CDR3 is TGCGCCAGCAGCTTGACCGTGGGGGGGGCGAACACAGATACGCAGTATTTT. As protein: CASSLTVGGANTDTQYF.